The clone carrying this TCR beta chain has more than one count but fewer than ten. This record comes from a study of regulatory T cells in long-lasting Graves disease. The time point here: newly diagnosed GD, antithyroid drugs for less than 3 months. PBMC RNA was the source of the TCR library. Combining iRepertoire HTBI primers with Arm-PCR of CDR3 regions, the authors built TCR beta libraries. Via MiXCR, TCRdb re-called the multiplex PCR reads, giving one row per CDR3 protein. The sample carries hundreds of thousands of distinct CDR3 sequences, 16% recorded once. V dropped 3 bases and J dropped 6; count of bases not matched to a gene: 8. Germline CDR1 reads WSHSY; CDR2 reads SAAADI. This CDR3 region has 16 residues. This sample also belongs to another study, concerning T cells in Graves' hyperthyroidism and ophthalmopathy.

The chain couples TRBV10-2 to TRBJ2-1; 10 bases are shared with TRBD2. This sequence was found in a woman aged 25 to 39 with Graves disease. This material consisted of peripheral blood mononuclear cells (PBMCs), taken at new diagnosis, from a patient treated with antithyroid drugs. The CDR3 DNA is TGCGCCAGCAGTGACCCTAGCGGGAGCGATAGCAATGAGCAGTTCTTC. It encodes CASSDPSGSDSNEQFF.